In this sample, the clone carrying this T cell receptor beta chain turned up many times. Its antigen is still unknown. Germline trimming cut 5 bases from V and 9 bases from J; bases unmatched to any gene: 10. Germline lookup yields CDR1 MNHNY and CDR2 SVGAGI (reference sequence). This CDR3 contains 15 residues. Time point denoted: sample taken at primary tumor resection. Tumor, nontumor lung or frozen PBMC supplied whole RNA, sequenced without sorting. This sample was included in a study of spatial heterogeneity in lung cancer. Study as a whole: Raw reads showed each unique TCR and UMI combination turning up more than ten times on average. Study-wide results and caveats: Expanded intratumoral alpha and beta TCR counts tracked tumor mutation counts.

TCRdb analysed the 5' RACE reads with MiXCR anew, one entry per CDR3 protein. The data hold approximately 8,500 distinct CDR3 sequences, with 5% to 6.5% observed a single time. This rearrangement joins TRBV6-6 to TRBJ1-6, with 7 positions matching TRBD1. The TCR originated in a male donor with early-stage non-small cell lung cancer. This specimen consisted of lung tumor tissue, obtained at surgery. As DNA, the CDR3 is TGTGCCAGCAGTCCTCAGGGGGGCGCGAGTTCACCCCTCCACTTT. Protein: CASSPQGGASSPLHF.